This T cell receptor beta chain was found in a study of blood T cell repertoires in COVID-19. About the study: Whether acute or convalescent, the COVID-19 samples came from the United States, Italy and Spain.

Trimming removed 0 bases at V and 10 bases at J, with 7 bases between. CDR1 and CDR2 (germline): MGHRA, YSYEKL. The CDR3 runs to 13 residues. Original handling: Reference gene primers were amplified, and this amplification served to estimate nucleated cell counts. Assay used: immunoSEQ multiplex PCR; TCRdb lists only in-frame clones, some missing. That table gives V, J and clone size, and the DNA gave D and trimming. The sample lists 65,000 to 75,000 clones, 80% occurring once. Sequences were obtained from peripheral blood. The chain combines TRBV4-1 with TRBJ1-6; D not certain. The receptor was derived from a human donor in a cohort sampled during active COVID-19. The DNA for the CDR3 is TGCGCCAGCAGCCAAGAACGCGGATCACCCCTCCACTTT. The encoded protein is CASSQERGSPLHF.